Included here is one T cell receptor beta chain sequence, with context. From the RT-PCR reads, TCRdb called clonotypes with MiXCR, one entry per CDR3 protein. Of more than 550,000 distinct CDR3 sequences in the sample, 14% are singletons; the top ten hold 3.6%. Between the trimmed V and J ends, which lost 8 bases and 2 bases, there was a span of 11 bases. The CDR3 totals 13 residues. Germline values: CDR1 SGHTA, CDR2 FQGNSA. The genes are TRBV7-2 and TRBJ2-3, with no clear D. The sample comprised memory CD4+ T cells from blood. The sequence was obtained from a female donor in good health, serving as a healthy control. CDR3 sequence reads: CASGNLYTDTQYF. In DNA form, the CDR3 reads TGTGCCAGCGGTAATCTTTACACAGATACGCAGTATTTT.